The clone carrying this T cell receptor (beta chain) was seen a single time. Sequence at one end of the junction differs from germline and may be a read error. This CDR3 spans 16 amino acids. Germline V lookup: CDR1 MNHEY, CDR2 SVGEGT. The data stem from a study of tumor-infiltrating lymphocytes in primary liver carcinoma. Study-level information: Patients underwent resection of primary liver carcinoma.

From about 0.5 ug of total RNA, TCR beta-specific cDNA was reverse-transcribed using a constant-region primer. Construction of TCR beta libraries relied on three successive nested multiplex PCR rounds employing slightly modified ARM-PCR. The two initial PCR rounds, about 9 cycles each, used TRBV1-TRBV30 forward and C-beta reverse primers. TCRdb fed the multiplex PCR reads into MiXCR, producing one record per CDR3 protein. The repertoire holds approximately 330,000 distinct CDR3 sequences, with around 60% as singletons. In addition to blood RNA drawn from unsorted whole blood, germline DNA was extracted. Sampling before surgery obtained about 4 milliliters of peripheral blood.

The rearrangement uses TRBV6-2 or TRBV6-3 and TRBJ2-1, with 13 bases fitting TRBD2. This clonotype originated in a man aged 35 to 55 with primary liver carcinoma and hepatitis B virus infection. Sequenced material: peripheral blood. The CDR3 bases are TGTGCCAGCAGTCGGGGACTAGCGGGGTACTACAATAAGCAGTTCTTC. Its protein product is CASSRGLAGYYNKQFF.